The 6 T cell receptor beta chains reported below all come from one sample, sequenced in a study of beta chain features in type 1 diabetes. The entirety of the isolated RNA underwent reverse transcription, so expressed TCRB transcripts were sequenced. Sequencing was performed with immunoSEQ multiplex PCR; in TCRdb, only in-frame clones are kept and a portion is missing. The data hold about 180,000 clones, with about 13% observed a single time. The sequenced material came from central memory CD4+ T cells from blood. All receptors come from a woman under 30 in good health.

This chain connects TRBV6-1 to TRBJ1-1; a possible D gene is TRBD1 (5 bases). The CDR3 covers 14 residues. The germline V gene encodes CDR1 MNHNS and CDR2 SASEGT. V lost 2 bases and J 0 bases, leaving 7 bases between the germline ends. The CDR3 DNA follows: TGTGCCAGCAGTGAACCAGGGCTGAACACTGAAGCTTTCTTT. This encodes CASSEPGLNTEAFF.

The CDR3 DNA reads TGCGCCAGCAGTCGAGAAACTAGCGGGAGTGAGTACTTC. Residues: CASSRETSGSEYF. The J gene is TRBJ2-7, the V gene TRBV5-1, with TRBD2 matching 11 bases. The CDR3 is made up of 13 amino acids. Per germline, CDR1 SGHRS and CDR2 YFSETQ. With 5 bases clipped from V and 11 bases from J, the junction kept 9 bases outside the gene matches.

This clone was detected only a few times. In DNA, the CDR3 is TGTGCCAGCTCCCCAGGGACAGGCAACTCCGTAGCCAAAAACATTCAGTACTTC. Protein sequence: CASSPGTGNSVAKNIQYF. This chain connects TRBV18 to TRBJ2-4; 8 nucleotides match TRBD1. Germline V lookup: CDR1 KGHSH, CDR2 LQKENI. V trimming: 6 bases; J trimming: 0 bases; junction bases outside the gene matches: 13. This CDR3 has 18 residues.

This rearrangement joins TRBV29-1 to TRBJ2-2; 14 positions agree with TRBD2. V was pared by 8 bases and J by 5 bases, with 7 bases of the junction left unmatched. The germline V gene encodes CDR1 SQVTM and CDR2 ANQGSEA. This CDR3 spans 15 amino acids. The CDR3 reads CSTTSGRAGTGELFF. In DNA, the CDR3 is TGCAGCACGACTAGCGGGAGGGCCGGAACCGGGGAGCTGTTTTTT.

Concerning this clone itself: This sample also contains other DNA sequences that code for the same CDR3. V usage is TRBV28 and J usage is TRBJ2-7; D remains ambiguous. Germline loops: CDR1 MDHEN, CDR2 SYDVKM. Trimming pared 3 bases from V and 0 bases from J, leaving 3 bases between. This CDR3 has 12 residues. CDR3 sequence reads: CASSLSSYEQYF. CDR3 in DNA: TGTGCCAGCAGTTTGAGCTCCTACGAGCAGTACTTC.

This clone has a handful of counts. The CDR3 sequence: CASSAVSGTEAFF. In DNA form, the CDR3 reads TGTGCCAGCAGCGCTGTATCCGGCACTGAAGCTTTCTTT. The rearrangement links TRBV9 to TRBJ1-1; D call uncertain. Germline V lookup: CDR1 SGDLS, CDR2 YYNGEE. V was pared by 3 bases and J by 4 bases, with 10 bases between. The CDR3 loop spans 13 amino acids.